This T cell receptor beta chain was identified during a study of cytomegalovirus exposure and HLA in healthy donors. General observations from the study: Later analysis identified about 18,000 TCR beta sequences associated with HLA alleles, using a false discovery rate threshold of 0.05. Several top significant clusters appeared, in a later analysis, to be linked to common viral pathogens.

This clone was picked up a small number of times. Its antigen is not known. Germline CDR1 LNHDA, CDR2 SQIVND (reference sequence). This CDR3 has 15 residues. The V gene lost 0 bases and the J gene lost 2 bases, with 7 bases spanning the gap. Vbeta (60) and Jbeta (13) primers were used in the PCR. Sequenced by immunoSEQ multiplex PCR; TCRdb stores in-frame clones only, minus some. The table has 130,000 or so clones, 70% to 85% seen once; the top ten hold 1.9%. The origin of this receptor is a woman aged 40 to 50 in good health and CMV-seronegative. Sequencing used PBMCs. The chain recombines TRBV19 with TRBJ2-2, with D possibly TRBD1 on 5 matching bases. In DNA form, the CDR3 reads TGTGCCAGTAGTATAGACAGGGTCAACACCGGGGAGCTGTTTTTT. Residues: CASSIDRVNTGELFF.